The 15 T cell receptor beta chains below all came from one sample that was sequenced in a study of CD8 T cells in ankylosing spondylitis. TCRdb fed the 5' RACE reads into MiXCR, producing one record per CDR3 protein. The profile covers approximately 140,000 distinct CDR3 sequences, with under 55% appearing a single time and 12% to 15% taken by the ten largest. The sequencing input was synovial fluid, either unsorted or a sorted T cell fraction (not recorded which). The receptors here all came from a male donor with ankylosing spondylitis.

V gene TRBV28 combines with J gene TRBJ1-3; D gene uncertain. There are 14 residues in the CDR3. The V gene lost 6 bases and the J gene lost 4 bases, with 13 bases spanning the gap. CDR1 is MDHEN, CDR2 SYDVKM, per germline. The CDR3 DNA is TGTGCCAGCAGCTTAGCCTTGGGCGGAAACACCATATATTTT. This sequence encodes CASSLALGGNTIYF.

The chain couples TRBV5-1 to TRBJ1-2; tentatively, D is TRBD1 (5 bases). Trimming shortened V by 2 bases and J by 2 bases, and 13 bases separated the two germline ends. The CDR3 has 15 residues. In germline, CDR1 is SGHRS, CDR2 YFSETQ. In DNA, the CDR3 is TGCGCCAGCAGCTTTAAGTCCTGGACAAACTATGGCTACACCTTC. Encoded protein: CASSFKSWTNYGYTF.

This clonotype appeared a few times. V usage is TRBV3-1 and J usage is TRBJ2-2, with D unresolved. Trimming removed 0 bases from V and 3 bases from J, with 14 bases in between. CDR3 length equals 17 residues. CDR1 and CDR2 (germline): LGHDT, YNNKEL (reference sequence). This chain's CDR3 is CASSQDSRQWDTGELFF. DNA of the CDR3: TGTGCCAGCAGCCAAGATAGCAGGCAATGGGACACCGGGGAGCTGTTTTTT.

This clonotype was seen more than once but under ten times. The chain uses TRBV5-1 and TRBJ1-6; 10 nucleotides line up with TRBD1. CDR1 SGHRS and CDR2 YFSETQ come from the germline V gene. The CDR3 is made up of 17 amino acids. V was pared by 1 base and J by 9 bases, with 10 bases of the junction left unmatched. Written as DNA, the CDR3 is TGCGCCAGCAGCTTGAGGGACAGGGGTTCCATCGGTTCACCCCTCCACTTT. The encoded protein is CASSLRDRGSIGSPLHF.

The chain links TRBV20-1 to TRBJ2-7; possible D gene TRBD1, 6 bases. CDR3 length equals 16 residues. Germline loops: CDR1 DFQATT, CDR2 SNEGSKA (reference sequence). V was shortened by 6 bases and J by 4 bases, with 25 bases between the two germline ends. As DNA, the CDR3 is TGCAGTGCCGAAACCAAGGAGCAGGGGAGTGGATACGAGCAGTACTTC. This codes for CSAETKEQGSGYEQYF.

By share, this clonotype ranks as large (0.1 to 1%). The V gene is TRBV5-1, the J gene TRBJ2-1, with TRBD2 matching 15 bases. The CDR3 covers 19 residues. From germline, CDR1 is SGHRS and CDR2 YFSETQ. The V and J ends lost 1 base and 2 bases, in that order; junction bases with no gene match: 7. The CDR3 coding sequence is TGCGCCAGCAGCTTGCCCCCCGGACTAGCGGGAGGGCCCTACAATGAGCAGTTCTTC. The encoded protein is CASSLPPGLAGGPYNEQFF.

The rearrangement joins TRBV28 to TRBJ2-3, with D unresolved. Germline V lookup: CDR1 MDHEN, CDR2 SYDVKM. The V gene lost 3 bases and the J gene lost 2 bases, with 27 bases spanning the gap. The CDR3 covers 20 residues. The CDR3 bases are TGTGCCAGCAGTTTGGGTATCTTAGAGGACCGACGAGGCGCCACAGATACGCAGTATTTT. Its translation is CASSLGILEDRRGATDTQYF.

The chain carries TRBV29-1 and TRBJ2-1, with TRBD2 matching 11 bases. Germline lookup yields CDR1 SQVTM and CDR2 ANQGSEA. V was clipped by 7 bases and J by 0 bases; unmatched bases: 8. The CDR3 is 16 amino acids. CDR3 protein: CSAAGTSGLSYNEQFF. As DNA, the CDR3 is TGCAGCGCAGCCGGGACTAGCGGCCTCTCCTACAATGAGCAGTTCTTC.

This clonotype has more than one count but fewer than ten. This chain joins TRBV10-2 and TRBJ2-1; 11 nucleotides line up with TRBD1. This CDR3 is built from 15 residues. Germline V gene lookup returns CDR1 WSHSY and CDR2 SAAADI. V shed 6 bases and J 6 bases; nucleotides not matched to a gene: 7. CDR3 sequence: CASRDRGRRVNEQFF. The CDR3 nucleotides are TGCGCCAGCAGGGACAGGGGGCGCCGCGTCAATGAGCAGTTCTTC.

This chain connects TRBV5-1 to TRBJ2-2; 7 positions agree with TRBD1. The V segment lost 5 bases and the J segment 1 base; nucleotides outside the gene matches: 5. The CDR3 length is 15 residues. Looked up from germline, CDR1 is SGHRS and CDR2 is YFSETQ. In nucleotides, the CDR3 is TGCGCCAGCAGACAAGGGGGCTTGAACACCGGGGAGCTGTTTTTT. Residues: CASRQGGLNTGELFF.

The chain employs TRBV6-5 and TRBJ2-3; 7 nucleotides align to TRBD1. Germline V gene sequence: CDR1 MNHEY, CDR2 SVGAGI. CDR3 length equals 17 residues. Trimming cost V 2 bases and J 2 bases; bases outside gene matches: 10. CDR3 sequence reads: CASSYRVPGQNTDTQYF. The CDR3 DNA sequence: TGTGCCAGCAGTTACCGGGTCCCGGGACAGAACACAGATACGCAGTATTTT.

This clonotype was seen only once. The gene calls are TRBV4-3 and TRBJ2-4; possible D gene TRBD2, 5 bases. This CDR3 comprises 14 residues. The V gene lost 1 base and the J gene lost 5 bases, with 9 bases spanning the gap. The V gene's germline CDR1 is LGHNA and CDR2 YSLEER. CDR3 protein: CASSQGREENIQYF. CDR3 bases: TGCGCCAGCAGCCAAGGCCGGGAAGAAAACATTCAGTACTTC.

This clonotype was observed a single time. The rearrangement joins TRBV5-1 to TRBJ1-4; TRBD1 aligns across 10 bases. The CDR3 is 14 residues long. The trim removed 4 bases at V and 7 bases at J, leaving 4 bases unmatched. In germline, CDR1 is SGHRS, CDR2 YFSETQ. In nucleotides, the CDR3 is TGCGCCAGCAGCAACCGGGACAGGGGTGAAAAACTGTTTTTT. Encoded protein: CASSNRDRGEKLFF.

The chain links TRBV29-1 to TRBJ2-7; TRBD2 matches at 8 bases. The length of the CDR3 is 15 residues. V shed 3 bases and J 3 bases; nucleotides not matched to a gene: 10. Germline loops: CDR1 SQVTM, CDR2 ANQGSEA. CDR3 in amino acids: CSVEGILADSYEQYF. CDR3 DNA sequence: TGCAGCGTTGAGGGTATACTAGCGGACAGCTACGAGCAGTACTTC.

The V gene is TRBV28, the J gene TRBJ2-4, with D perhaps TRBD1 or TRBD2 (5 bases each). V lost 6 bases and J lost 4, with 13 bases in between. Looked up from germline, CDR1 is MDHEN and CDR2 is SYDVKM. CDR3 length equals 14 residues. CDR3 DNA sequence: TGTGCCAGCAGCCGATGGGGGTGGAAAAACATTCAGTACTTC. It yields the protein CASSRWGWKNIQYF.